This T cell receptor beta chain was recorded in a study of shared clonotypes between healthy human individuals. Positive CCR7 selection of CD45RO-negative cells yielded the naive CD8 cells, and terminally differentiated effector memory CD45RA+ cells were excluded. Method: immunoSEQ multiplex PCR; TCRdb's copy keeps in-frame clones and lacks some. Here the sample spans millions of clones, 85% to 95% being singletons. There are 16 residues in the CDR3. J lost 0 bases, V lost 1 base, and 3 bases had no gene match. CDR1 MGHDK and CDR2 SYGVNS come from the germline V gene. The chain is built from TRBV25-1 and TRBJ2-4; 7 nucleotides align to TRBD2. The specimen was naive CD8+ T cells from PBMCs. This TCR derives from a man aged 18 to 30 in good health. Some clones in this sample may be carry-over from other donors' samples. This CDR3 reads CASSESASGAKNIQYF. The CDR3 DNA is TGTGCCAGCAGTGAATCCGCTAGCGGAGCCAAAAACATTCAGTACTTC.